In this sample, the clone carrying this TCR beta chain turned up a few times. The antigen is unknown. Both 60 Vbeta primers and 13 Jbeta primers went into the PCR. Clones were read by immunoSEQ multiplex PCR, and TCRdb kept only the in-frame ones, dropping some. The sample shows approximately 150,000 clones, roughly 76% of them seen only once. These data are taken from a study of cytomegalovirus exposure and HLA in healthy donors. Overall study findings and caveats: Some 150 TCR beta chains were listed as cytomegalovirus-associated. What was likely a sequencing artifact was a cluster of highly shared sequence variants.

Those who donated were healthy bone marrow donors. The receptor was derived from a woman between 45 and 60 years old in good health and CMV-seronegative. Sequencing input: PBMCs.

CDR3 loop: CASSQEEAGGPYNEQFF. In DNA form, the CDR3 reads TGTGCCAGCAGCCAAGAGGAAGCGGGGGGCCCCTACAATGAGCAGTTCTTC. The rearrangement joins TRBV4-2 to TRBJ2-1; 9 bases agree with TRBD2. CDR1 is LGHNA, CDR2 YNFKEQ, per germline. The length of the CDR3 is 17 residues. V dropped 0 bases and J dropped 2; count of bases not matched to a gene: 5.